Listed below are T cell receptor beta chains from one sample, sequenced in a study of blood T cell repertoires in COVID-19. Here immunoSEQ multiplex PCR was the method, and the copy in TCRdb shows in-frame clones only, minus some. Of around 150,000 clones listed, 65% to 90% are singletons. Sequencing was carried out using peripheral blood. The source of these receptors is a middle-aged woman with COVID-19, enrolled during active disease. The CDR3 runs from the conserved cysteine through the conserved F or W. Each record gives: D gene, J gene, V gene, clone size, CDR3 protein, CDR3 DNA. The D gene is left open where the match is weak. The size field is filled for only some rows; it gives once, few, many or a size class.

-,TRBJ1-1,TRBV7-9,-,CASSKSSTEAFF,TGTGCCAGCAGCAAGTCCAGCACTGAAGCTTTCTTT
-,TRBJ1-6,TRBV7-9,-,CASSLVQGENSPLHF,TGTGCCAGCAGCTTAGTACAGGGTGAAAATTCACCCCTCCACTTT
-,TRBJ1-5,TRBV6-5,few,CASSKQGVSNQPQHF,TGTGCCAGCAGCAAACAGGGAGTGAGCAATCAGCCCCAGCATTTT
-,TRBJ2-2,TRBV5-6,few,CASSFLNTGELFF,TGTGCCAGCAGCTTCCTTAACACCGGGGAGCTGTTTTTT
TRBD2,TRBJ2-3,TRBV6-1,-,CASSESPLAGGLVVQYF,TGTGCCAGCAGTGAAAGCCCTCTAGCGGGGGGGCTAGTAGTGCAGTATTTT
TRBD2,TRBJ2-3,TRBV29-1,-,CSGRLAGVDTQYF,TGCAGCGGCCGACTAGCGGGAGTAGATACGCAGTATTTT
-,TRBJ2-2,TRBV27,-,CASSQTWTSTGELFF,TGTGCCAGCAGCCAAACTTGGACATCCACCGGGGAGCTGTTTTTT
-,TRBJ2-5,TRBV9,-,CASSARGGQETQYF,TGTGCCAGCAGCGCCCGGGGAGGTCAAGAGACCCAGTACTTC
-,TRBJ2-1,TRBV5-3,once,CARSTGQPPYNEQFF,TGTGCCAGAAGCACCGGACAGCCTCCCTACAATGAGCAGTTCTTC
-,TRBJ1-1,TRBV30,-,CAWSVQANTEAFF,TGTGCCTGGAGTGTACAGGCGAACACTGAAGCTTTCTTT
TRBD2,TRBJ2-2,TRBV7-7,-,CASSTNGGAPGELFF,TGTGCTAGCAGCACAAACGGGGGGGCCCCCGGGGAGCTGTTTTTT
TRBD1,TRBJ1-5,TRBV6-2/TRBV6-3,-,CASSSQGANQPQHF,TGTGCCAGCAGTTCACAGGGGGCAAATCAGCCCCAGCATTTT
TRBD1,TRBJ1-4,TRBV4-1,-,CASSKLGQPEKLFF,TGCGCCAGCAGCAAGTTGGGACAGCCTGAAAAACTGTTTTTT
-,TRBJ2-6,TRBV23-1,-,CASSQSSSAGANVLTF,TGCGCCAGCAGTCAATCTTCGTCAGCTGGGGCCAACGTCCTGACTTTC
-,TRBJ2-7,TRBV10-3,-,CAISDRGQRRFEQYF,TGTGCCATCAGTGACCGAGGGCAGCGTCGATTCGAGCAGTACTTC
TRBD1,TRBJ2-1,TRBV27,-,CASSLSAFGAGQGSEQFF,TGTGCCAGCAGTTTATCGGCCTTCGGAGCGGGACAGGGGAGTGAGCAGTTCTTC
-,TRBJ1-2,TRBV5-8,-,CASSLGQHYGYTF,TGTGCCAGCAGCTTGGGACAGCACTATGGCTACACCTTC
-,TRBJ2-1,TRBV27,-,CASRYSAVSSYNEQFF,TGTGCCAGCAGGTATAGCGCCGTAAGCTCCTACAATGAGCAGTTCTTC
TRBD1,TRBJ1-1,TRBV4-2,-,CASSRGEGGDAFF,TGTGCCAGCAGCCGGGGGGAAGGGGGCGACGCTTTCTTT
-,TRBJ2-5,TRBV21-1,-,CASSKVAARQETQYF,TGTGCCAGCAGCAAAGTAGCAGCACGACAAGAGACCCAGTACTTC
-,TRBJ2-5,TRBV7-3,-,CASSQSGGAFETQYF,TGTGCCAGCAGCCAATCCGGGGGAGCATTTGAGACCCAGTACTTC
-,TRBJ1-4,TRBV15,-,CATSRDPTGLSTNEKLFF,TGTGCCACCAGCAGAGACCCGACAGGTCTGAGCACTAATGAAAAACTGTTTTTT
TRBD2,TRBJ2-7,TRBV30,once,CAWSRGAGAYEQYF,TGTGCCTGGAGTCGGGGTGCGGGAGCTTACGAGCAGTACTTC
TRBD2,TRBJ2-2,TRBV2,-,CASRETSGRTGELFF,TGTGCCAGCAGGGAAACTAGCGGGAGGACCGGGGAGCTGTTTTTT
-,TRBJ2-2,TRBV19,-,CASSIGGEAGELFF,TGTGCCAGTAGTATCGGAGGTGAGGCCGGGGAGCTGTTTTTT
TRBD1,TRBJ2-2,TRBV10-2,-,CASREGTAGTGELFF,TGCGCCAGCAGAGAGGGGACAGCAGGGACCGGGGAGCTGTTTTTT
TRBD1,TRBJ1-2,TRBV6-5,-,CASSSPQGANYGYTF,TGTGCCAGCAGTTCTCCTCAGGGGGCGAACTATGGCTACACCTTC
TRBD2,TRBJ2-3,TRBV19,-,CASSRVTGGITDTQYF,TGTGCCAGTAGTAGGGTGACGGGAGGGATCACAGATACGCAGTATTTT
-,TRBJ2-7,TRBV28,-,CASSDGLFSEDEQYF,TGTGCCAGCAGCGACGGACTTTTTTCGGAGGACGAGCAGTACTTC
-,TRBJ1-1,TRBV3-1/TRBV3-2,-,CASSLRTGSTEAFF,TGTGCCAGCAGCCTTCGGACGGGGAGCACTGAAGCTTTCTTT
-,TRBJ1-4,TRBV30,-,CAWSVGAQVNEKLFF,TGTGCCTGGAGTGTGGGGGCGCAGGTCAATGAAAAACTGTTTTTT
TRBD2,TRBJ2-5,TRBV18,-,CASSTRTSGIGETQYF,TGTGCCAGCTCAACGCGGACTAGCGGGATAGGAGAGACCCAGTACTTC
-,TRBJ2-7,TRBV12-3/TRBV12-4,-,CASSFSGAEQYF,TGTGCCAGCAGTTTTAGCGGCGCCGAGCAGTACTTC
-,TRBJ1-1,TRBV5-5,-,CASSFWDKIVNTEAFF,TGTGCCAGCAGCTTTTGGGACAAAATTGTGAACACTGAAGCTTTCTTT
-,TRBJ2-5,TRBV7-8,-,CASSFQGETQYF,TGTGCCAGCAGCTTTCAGGGAGAGACCCAGTACTTC
TRBD1,TRBJ2-7,TRBV27,-,CASTRRGQGAHEQYF,TGTGCCAGCACCAGGAGGGGACAGGGGGCCCACGAGCAGTACTTC
-,TRBJ1-1,TRBV27,-,CASSLSPGANTEAFF,TGTGCCAGCAGTTTAAGTCCAGGGGCGAACACTGAAGCTTTCTTT
-,TRBJ1-1,TRBV6-5,-,CASSRNSYTEAFF,TGTGCCAGCAGTCGAAACTCATACACTGAAGCTTTCTTT
-,TRBJ1-3,TRBV2,-,CASSAQSAGSGNTIYF,TGTGCCAGCAGTGCCCAATCGGCGGGCTCTGGAAACACCATATATTTT
-,TRBJ2-5,TRBV2,-,CASSNQNPTQYF,TGTGCCAGCAGCAATCAGAATCCTACCCAGTACTTC
-,TRBJ1-1,TRBV11-2,-,CASSLDSEAFF,TGTGCCAGCAGCTTGGACAGTGAAGCTTTCTTT
TRBD2,TRBJ2-5,TRBV7-9,-,CASSLEGGTSGQETQYF,TGTGCCAGCAGCTTAGAGGGAGGGACTAGCGGACAAGAGACCCAGTACTTC